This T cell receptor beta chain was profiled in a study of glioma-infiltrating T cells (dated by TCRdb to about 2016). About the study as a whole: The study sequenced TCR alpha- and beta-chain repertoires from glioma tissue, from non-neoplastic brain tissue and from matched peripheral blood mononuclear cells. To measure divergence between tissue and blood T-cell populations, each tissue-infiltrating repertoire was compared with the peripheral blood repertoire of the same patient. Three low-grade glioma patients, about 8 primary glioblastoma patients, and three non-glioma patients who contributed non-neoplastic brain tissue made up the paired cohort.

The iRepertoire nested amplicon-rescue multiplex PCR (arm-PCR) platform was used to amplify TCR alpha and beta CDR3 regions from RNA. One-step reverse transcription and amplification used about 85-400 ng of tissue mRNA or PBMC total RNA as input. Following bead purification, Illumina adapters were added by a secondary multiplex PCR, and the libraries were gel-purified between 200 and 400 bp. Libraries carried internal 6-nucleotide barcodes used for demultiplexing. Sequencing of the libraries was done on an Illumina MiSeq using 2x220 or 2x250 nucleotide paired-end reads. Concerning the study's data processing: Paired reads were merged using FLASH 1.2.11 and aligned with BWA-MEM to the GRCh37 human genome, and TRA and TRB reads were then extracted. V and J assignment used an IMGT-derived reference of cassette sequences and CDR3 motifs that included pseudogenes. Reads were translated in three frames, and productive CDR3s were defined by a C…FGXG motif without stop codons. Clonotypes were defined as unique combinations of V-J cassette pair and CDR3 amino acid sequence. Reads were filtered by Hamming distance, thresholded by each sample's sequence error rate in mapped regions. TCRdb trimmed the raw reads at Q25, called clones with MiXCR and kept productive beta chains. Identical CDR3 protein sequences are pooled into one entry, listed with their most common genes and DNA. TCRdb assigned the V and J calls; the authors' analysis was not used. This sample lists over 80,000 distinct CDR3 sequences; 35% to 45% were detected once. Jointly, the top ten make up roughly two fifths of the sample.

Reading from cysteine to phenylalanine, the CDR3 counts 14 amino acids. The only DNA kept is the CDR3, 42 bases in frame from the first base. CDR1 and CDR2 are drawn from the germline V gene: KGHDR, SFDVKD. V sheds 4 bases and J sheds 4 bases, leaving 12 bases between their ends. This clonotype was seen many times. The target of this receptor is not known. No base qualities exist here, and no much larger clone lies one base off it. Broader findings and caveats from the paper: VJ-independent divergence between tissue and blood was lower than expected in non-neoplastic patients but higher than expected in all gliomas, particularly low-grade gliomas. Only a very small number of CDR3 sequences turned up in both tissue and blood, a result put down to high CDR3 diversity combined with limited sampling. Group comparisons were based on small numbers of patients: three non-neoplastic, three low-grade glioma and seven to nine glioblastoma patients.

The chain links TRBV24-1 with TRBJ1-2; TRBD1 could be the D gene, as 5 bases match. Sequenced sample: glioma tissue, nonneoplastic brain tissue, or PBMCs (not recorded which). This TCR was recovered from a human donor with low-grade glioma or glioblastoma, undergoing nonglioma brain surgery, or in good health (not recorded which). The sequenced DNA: TGTGCCACCAGTGACCTTGACAGATCCTATGGCTACACCTTC. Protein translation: CATSDLDRSYGYTF.